The rows below give T cell receptor beta chains drawn from one sample of a study of cytomegalovirus exposure and HLA in healthy donors. The table came from immunoSEQ multiplex PCR; TCRdb's copy has only in-frame clones and leaves some out. The sample has 100,000 to 150,000 clones, around 70% seen once. The sequencing input was PBMCs. These TCRs come from a man in his forties in good health and CMV-seropositive. The CDR3 runs from the conserved cysteine through the conserved F or W. A D gene is named only where the DNA matches it firmly. Size tells how often a clone was seen (once, few, many) or the class of an expanded clone, and some rows leave it out.

D	size	V	J	CDR3	DNA
TRBD1	-	TRBV6-5	TRBJ2-7	CASSSPSQGASYEQYF	TGTGCCAGCAGTTCCCCCTCCCAGGGGGCTTCCTACGAGCAGTACTTC
TRBD1	-	TRBV11-2	TRBJ2-2	CASSLPRQGTNTGELFF	TGTGCCAGCAGCTTACCACGACAGGGCACGAACACCGGGGAGCTGTTTTTT
-	-	TRBV6-1	TRBJ2-1	CASSRQDYNEQFF	TGTGCCAGCAGTCGACAGGACTACAATGAGCAGTTCTTC
-	few	TRBV25-1	TRBJ1-3	CASSTGLSGNTIYF	TGTGCCAGCTCTACAGGGTTGAGTGGAAACACCATATATTTT
TRBD1	-	TRBV5-1	TRBJ2-3	CASSRTGTGGTDTQYF	TGCGCCAGCAGCAGAACCGGGACAGGGGGGACAGATACGCAGTATTTT
TRBD1	-	TRBV5-1	TRBJ2-2	CASTGQGITGELFF	TGCGCCAGCACGGGACAGGGAATCACCGGGGAGCTGTTTTTT
-	-	TRBV18	TRBJ1-1	CASSPQGGVAFF	TGTGCCAGCTCACCACAGGGAGGAGTGGCTTTCTTT
-	-	TRBV7-9	TRBJ1-2	CASSPPTGTYGYTF	TGTGCCAGCAGCCCCCCAACAGGGACCTATGGCTACACCTTC
-	-	TRBV20-1	TRBJ1-5	CSARDTRSQHF	TGCAGTGCTAGAGATACGAGGTCCCAGCATTTT
TRBD1	once	TRBV5-6	TRBJ1-6	CASSWTGANSPLHF	TGTGCCAGCAGCTGGACAGGGGCAAATTCACCCCTCCACTTT
TRBD2	few	TRBV29-1	TRBJ2-7	CSVRSSGRFGEQYF	TGCAGCGTGCGCTCTAGCGGGAGATTCGGCGAGCAGTACTTC
TRBD1	-	TRBV27	TRBJ2-7	CASSISSGTVSYEQYF	TGTGCCAGCAGTATAAGTTCCGGGACAGTCTCCTACGAGCAGTACTTC
-	-	TRBV7-8	TRBJ2-7	CASSLELGSYEQYF	TGTGCCAGCAGCTTAGAACTTGGCTCCTACGAGCAGTACTTC
TRBD1	-	TRBV29-1	TRBJ2-7	CSGGTGVYEQYF	TGCAGTGGGGGGACAGGGGTCTACGAGCAGTACTTC
TRBD1	few	TRBV6-5	TRBJ1-6	CASRGQGFYNSPLHF	TGTGCCAGCAGAGGACAGGGGTTTTATAATTCACCCCTCCACTTT
TRBD2	-	TRBV10-2	TRBJ2-1	CASSEPSGTLNEQFF	TGCGCCAGCAGTGAGCCGAGCGGGACCCTCAATGAGCAGTTCTTC
-	-	TRBV6-1	TRBJ2-4	CASSGKAIKNIQYF	TGTGCCAGCAGTGGCAAAGCGATCAAAAACATTCAGTACTTC
TRBD2	-	TRBV11-3	TRBJ2-1	CASSLRAGGLNEQFF	TGTGCCAGCAGCTTAAGAGCGGGGGGGCTCAATGAGCAGTTCTTC
-	-	TRBV6-5	TRBJ2-7	CASSPALLGDYEQYF	TGTGCCAGCAGTCCCGCTTTATTAGGGGACTACGAGCAGTACTTC
TRBD2	-	TRBV30	TRBJ2-2	CAWSPGRETGELFF	TGTGCCTGGAGTCCAGGGAGGGAAACCGGGGAGCTGTTTTTT
TRBD2	-	TRBV7-9	TRBJ2-5	CASSRAGGSQETQYF	TGTGCCAGCAGCCGAGCGGGAGGGAGCCAAGAGACCCAGTACTTC
-	once	TRBV2	TRBJ1-2	CASSESSLTVIDYGYTF	TGTGCCAGCAGTGAATCGAGTCTGACAGTTATAGACTATGGCTACACCTTC
-	-	TRBV11-2	TRBJ2-5	CASSLDGGGRETQYF	TGTGCCAGCAGCTTAGATGGTGGGGGCCGGGAGACCCAGTACTTC
TRBD2	-	TRBV14	TRBJ2-5	CASSQVYSSGRGQETQYF	TGTGCCAGCAGCCAAGTTTATTCAAGCGGGAGGGGACAAGAGACCCAGTACTTC
-	-	TRBV5-1	TRBJ2-7	CASSLEDSPSYEQYF	TGCGCCAGCAGCTTGGAGGACAGTCCATCCTACGAGCAGTACTTC
-	-	TRBV7-2	TRBJ1-1	CASSRSTAMNTEAFF	TGTGCCAGCAGCCGATCGACAGCAATGAACACTGAAGCTTTCTTT
-	-	TRBV18	TRBJ1-4	CASSPSSGARGEKLFF	TGTGCCAGCTCACCGTCTTCGGGCGCCAGGGGTGAAAAACTGTTTTTT
TRBD1	-	TRBV6-5	TRBJ2-1	CASSYSRQGRNEQFF	TGTGCCAGCAGTTACTCGAGACAGGGGCGGAATGAGCAGTTCTTC
-	-	TRBV25-1	TRBJ2-2	CASSRGGAMNTGELFF	TGTGCCAGCAGTAGAGGGGGGGCAATGAACACCGGGGAGCTGTTTTTT
TRBD1	few	TRBV27	TRBJ1-6	CASSLVRTGNSPLHF	TGTGCCAGCAGTTTAGTCCGGACAGGGAATTCACCCCTCCACTTT
-	-	TRBV6-5	TRBJ1-1	CASSYRRVMNTEAFF	TGTGCCAGCAGTTACCGACGGGTAATGAACACTGAAGCTTTCTTT
TRBD2	-	TRBV11-3	TRBJ2-5	CASSSGTSGSEETQYF	TGTGCCAGCAGCTCCGGGACTAGCGGGAGTGAGGAGACCCAGTACTTC
TRBD1	-	TRBV14	TRBJ1-2	CASSRGQGRVIYGYTF	TGTGCCAGCAGCCGGGGACAGGGAAGGGTTATCTATGGCTACACCTTC
TRBD1	-	TRBV30	TRBJ1-5	CAWSVGGTGSQPQHF	TGTGCCTGGAGTGTAGGCGGGACAGGTAGCCAGCCCCAGCATTTT
TRBD1	-	TRBV4-1	TRBJ2-7	CASSQVPGGNEQYF	TGCGCCAGCAGCCAAGTACCAGGGGGCAACGAGCAGTACTTC
TRBD1	-	TRBV7-9	TRBJ1-5	CASSRQGAGQPQHF	TGTGCCAGCAGCCGACAGGGGGCAGGTCAGCCCCAGCATTTT
TRBD2	-	TRBV6-5	TRBJ2-1	CASMDVTSGIYEQFF	TGTGCCAGCATGGACGTGACTAGCGGGATCTATGAGCAGTTCTTC
-	-	TRBV9	TRBJ1-2	CASSVEGSGSYGYTF	TGTGCCAGCAGCGTAGAGGGCAGCGGATCCTATGGCTACACCTTC
-	-	TRBV19	TRBJ2-1	CASSQGGGGFQSRYNEQFF	TGTGCCAGTAGCCAAGGCGGGGGCGGCTTCCAGTCCCGATACAATGAGCAGTTCTTC
TRBD1	-	TRBV7-3	TRBJ2-7	CASSATGTGGSEQYF	TGTGCCAGCAGCGCGACCGGGACAGGGGGCTCCGAGCAGTACTTC